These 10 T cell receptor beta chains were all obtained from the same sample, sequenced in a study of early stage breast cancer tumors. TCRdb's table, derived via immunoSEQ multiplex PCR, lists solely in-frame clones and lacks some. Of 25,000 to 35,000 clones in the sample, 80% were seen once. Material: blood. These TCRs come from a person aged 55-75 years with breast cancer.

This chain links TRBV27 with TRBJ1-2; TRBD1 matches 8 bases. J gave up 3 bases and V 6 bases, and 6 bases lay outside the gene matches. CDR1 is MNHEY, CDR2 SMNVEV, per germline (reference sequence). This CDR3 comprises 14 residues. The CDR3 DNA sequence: TGTGCCAGCAGACGGACAGGGTGGGACTATGGCTACACCTTC. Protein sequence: CASRRTGWDYGYTF.

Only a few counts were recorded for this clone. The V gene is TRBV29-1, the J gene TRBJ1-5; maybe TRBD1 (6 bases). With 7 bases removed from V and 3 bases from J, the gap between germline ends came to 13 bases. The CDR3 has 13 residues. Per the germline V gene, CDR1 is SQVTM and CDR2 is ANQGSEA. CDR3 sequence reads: CSARDNHNQPQHF. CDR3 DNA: TGCAGCGCTAGGGACAATCACAATCAGCCCCAGCATTTT.

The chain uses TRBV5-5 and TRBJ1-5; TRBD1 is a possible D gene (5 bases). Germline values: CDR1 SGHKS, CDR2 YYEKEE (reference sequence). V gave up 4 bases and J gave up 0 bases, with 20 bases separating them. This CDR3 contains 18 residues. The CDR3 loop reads CASSLLTRWGDSNQPQHF. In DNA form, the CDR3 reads TGTGCCAGCAGCCTTCTCACGAGGTGGGGGGATAGCAATCAGCCCCAGCATTTT. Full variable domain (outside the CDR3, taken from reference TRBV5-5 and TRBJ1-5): DAGVTQSPTHLIKTRGQQVTLRCSPISGHKSVSWYQQVLGQGPQFIFQYYEKEERGRGNFPDRFSARQFPNYSSELNVNALLLGDSALYLCASSLLTRWGDSNQPQHFGDGTRLSIL.

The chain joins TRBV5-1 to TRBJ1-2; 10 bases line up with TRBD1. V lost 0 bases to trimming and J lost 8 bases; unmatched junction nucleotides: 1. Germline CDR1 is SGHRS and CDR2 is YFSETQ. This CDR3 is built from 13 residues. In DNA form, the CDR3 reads TGCGCCAGCAGCTTGGTGACAGGGGGCGGCTACACCTTC. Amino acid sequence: CASSLVTGGGYTF.

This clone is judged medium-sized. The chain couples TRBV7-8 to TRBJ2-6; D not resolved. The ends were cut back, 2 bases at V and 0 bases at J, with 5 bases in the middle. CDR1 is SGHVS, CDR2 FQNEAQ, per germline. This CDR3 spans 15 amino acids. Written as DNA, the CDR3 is TGTGCCAGCAGCTTATATCTCTCTGGGGCCAACGTCCTGACTTTC. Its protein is CASSLYLSGANVLTF. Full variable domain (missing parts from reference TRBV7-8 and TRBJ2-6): GAGVSQSPRYKVAKRGQDVALRCDPISGHVSLFWYQQALGQGPEFLTYFQNEAQLDKSGLPSDRFFAERPEGSVSTLKIQRTQQEDSAVYLCASSLYLSGANVLTFGAGSRLTVL.

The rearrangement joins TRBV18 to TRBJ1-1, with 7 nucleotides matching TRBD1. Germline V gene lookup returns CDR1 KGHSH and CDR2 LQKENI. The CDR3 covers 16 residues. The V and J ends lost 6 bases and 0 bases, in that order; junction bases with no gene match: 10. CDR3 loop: CASSRRDSDLNTEAFF. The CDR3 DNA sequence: TGTGCCAGCTCCCGCCGGGACAGTGACCTGAACACTGAAGCTTTCTTT.

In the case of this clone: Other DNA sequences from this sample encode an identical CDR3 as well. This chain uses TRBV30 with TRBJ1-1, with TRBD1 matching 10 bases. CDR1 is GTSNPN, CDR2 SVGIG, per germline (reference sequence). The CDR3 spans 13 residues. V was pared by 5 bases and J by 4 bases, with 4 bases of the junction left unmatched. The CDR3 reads CAWSRDRGTEAFF. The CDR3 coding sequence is TGTGCCTGGTCCAGGGACAGGGGCACTGAAGCTTTCTTT.

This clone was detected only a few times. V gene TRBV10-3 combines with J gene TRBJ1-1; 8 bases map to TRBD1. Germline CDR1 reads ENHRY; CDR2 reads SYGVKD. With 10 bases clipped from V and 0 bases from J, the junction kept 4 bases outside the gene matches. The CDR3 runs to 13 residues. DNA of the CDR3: TGTGCCAGTGGACAGGGACTGAACACTGAAGCTTTCTTT. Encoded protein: CASGQGLNTEAFF.

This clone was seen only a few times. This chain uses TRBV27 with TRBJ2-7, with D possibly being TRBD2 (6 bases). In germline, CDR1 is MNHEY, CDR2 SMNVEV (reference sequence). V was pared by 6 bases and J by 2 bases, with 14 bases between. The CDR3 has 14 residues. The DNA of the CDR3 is TGTGCCAGCAGCCCAACTAGCAACCCCTACGAGCAGTACTTC. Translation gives CASSPTSNPYEQYF.

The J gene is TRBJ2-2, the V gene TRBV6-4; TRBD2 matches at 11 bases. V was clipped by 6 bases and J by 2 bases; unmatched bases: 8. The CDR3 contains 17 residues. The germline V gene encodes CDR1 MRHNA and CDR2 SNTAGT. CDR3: CASSALAGGTNTGELFF. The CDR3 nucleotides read TGTGCCAGCAGCGCCCTAGCGGGAGGCACCAACACCGGGGAGCTGTTTTTT.